This T cell receptor (beta chain) was sequenced during a study of blood T cells in healthy people across ages (dated by TCRdb to 2015 to 2017). General notes on the study: In model experiments, template switching captured roughly one uniquely barcoded TCR beta cDNA molecule for every two T cells. Age-related changes in TCR beta repertoire diversity were measured in the study by deep sequencing normalized with unique cDNA molecular identifiers. Donors were grouped into four age groups: young (average roughly 17 years), middle-aged (less than 40), aged (around 62) and long-lived (less than 85). To avoid experimental bias, donors of different ages were distributed randomly across sequencing lanes. For two donors (one aged 18 to 29 and one aged 80 or older), the study analyzed two additional independent replicas of 1 million unique cDNA reads from the same blood draw.

General findings and caveats noted by the study authors: A strong correlation was found between observed TCR beta diversity and the percentage of naive T cells measured by flow cytometry. Estimates of total diversity from one million sequenced T cells were regarded as lower bounds and underestimates. Since profiling was done on bulk unsorted PBMCs, naive and antigen-experienced compartments could not be conclusively compared. Donor CMV infection status was unknown, potentially confounding age-related changes in expanded clonotypes. Compared with the aged group, the long-lived group had more naive CD4+ T cells, fewer expanded clones and increased TCR diversity, suggesting age selection. Observed TCR beta diversity per million T cells fell roughly linearly with age, and a significant reduction was already apparent by age around 36.

Via the germline V gene, CDR1 is SQVTM and CDR2 ANQGSEA. V is cut by 5 bases and J by 6 bases, and the space between the germline ends is 6 bases. Including cysteine and phenylalanine, the CDR3 has 10 amino acids. Only the CDR3 DNA is retained, 30 bases long and in frame from the first base. To note about this clonotype: The clone's antigen remains unknown. It has no much larger one-base neighbor in the sample; base qualities were not kept.

Library construction relied on 5' RACE. The run used an Illumina HiSeq 2500. A second PCR of roughly 7 to 12 cycles was run with a J-beta primer mix and a sample-barcoded 5' primer. A unique molecular identifier was introduced onto each TCR beta cDNA molecule by a template-switch 5' adaptor carrying 12 random nucleotides. Each sample yielded at least 2.5 million CDR3-containing paired-end reads. First-strand cDNA synthesis was performed from all RNA using the Mint cDNA synthesis kit, with priming by a TRBC-specific oligonucleotide. Following uracil-DNA glycosylase treatment, all cDNA underwent a first 18-cycle PCR with the universal primers M1SS and BC2_uni_R. The authors processed their data as follows. Normalization of each sample was performed by random selection of 1 million high-quality reads, each carrying a distinct molecular identifier. Instead of being binned into consensus sequences, reads with shared molecular identifiers were discarded. MiTCR, run with a Q25 quality threshold and the strictest error-elimination algorithm, handled CDR3 identification, clonotype clustering and error correction. A nonparametric unseen species model using Euler transformation provided a lower-bound estimate of total TCR beta diversity. In TCRdb, the public reads were trimmed at Q25 with fastp and aligned with MiXCR, with productive beta chains retained. Each entry is one CDR3 protein sequence, shown with its most common DNA and genes. The V and J calls were not made by the authors but by TCRdb's processing. Present in this sample are 850,000 to 1,000,000 distinct CDR3 sequences, around 49% of which were seen just once. Roughly 13% of the sample rests with the top ten.

The 39 donors, aged about 6 to 100 years, were systemically healthy Caucasian individuals from Russia. Each donor gave approximately 10 milliliters of peripheral blood, collected into EDTA-treated Vacutainer tubes. Ficoll-Paque density-gradient centrifugation was used to isolate PBMCs, with at least 6.5 million per sample. Total RNA was extracted from PBMCs with Trizol reagent, with at least 6 micrograms obtained per sample. The percentages of naive CD45RAhigh/CD27high T cells were determined by flow cytometry on a PBMC aliquot from every donor. The TCR comes from a man aged 25 to 40 in good health. Sequencing was carried out using blood. This sequence uses TRBV29-1 and TRBJ2-3; the D gene lacks a confident call. The nucleotide sequence is TGCAGCGTTTTGAGGGATACGCAGTATTTT. This is translated as CSVLRDTQYF.